This TCR beta chain was observed in a study of blood T cell repertoires in COVID-19. Study-level background: COVID-19 samples from acute and convalescent phases originated in the United States, Italy and Spain. The analysed material was cDNA or gDNA that came from T cells, B-cell-depleted T cells, or PBMCs.

Original analysis: Reference gene primer amplification yielded estimated nucleated cell counts. This table comes from immunoSEQ multiplex PCR, and its TCRdb copy is limited to in-frame clones, with some not included. That table furnishes V, J and clone size, whereas the DNA furnished D and trimming. This table has about 74,000 clones, around nine tenths appearing once. The CDR3 is made up of 17 amino acids. J gave up 0 bases and V 6 bases, and 14 bases lay outside the gene matches. Germline assignment: CDR1 GTSNPN and CDR2 SVGIG (reference sequence). The sample was peripheral blood. This TCR was sampled from an elderly woman with acute or convalescent COVID-19. The chain joins TRBV30 to TRBJ2-1; 7 positions agree with TRBD2. The CDR3 DNA reads TGTGCCTGCCTCAAGGTAGCGGGTTATAGCTCCTACAATGAGCAGTTCTTC. As protein: CACLKVAGYSSYNEQFF.